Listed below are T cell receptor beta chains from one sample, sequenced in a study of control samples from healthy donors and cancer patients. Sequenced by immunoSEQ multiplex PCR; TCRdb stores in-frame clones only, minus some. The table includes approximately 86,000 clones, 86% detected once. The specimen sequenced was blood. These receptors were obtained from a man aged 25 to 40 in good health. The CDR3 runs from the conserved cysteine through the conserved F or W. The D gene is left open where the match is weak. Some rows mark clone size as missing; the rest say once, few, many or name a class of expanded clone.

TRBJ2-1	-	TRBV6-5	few	TGTGCCAGCAGTTCCCGGGTCCGCCGGAACAATGAGCAGTTCTTC	CASSSRVRRNNEQFF
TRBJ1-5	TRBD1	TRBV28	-	TGTGCCAGCAGTTTAAGGGGACAGGGCCATCAGCCCCAGCATTTT	CASSLRGQGHQPQHF
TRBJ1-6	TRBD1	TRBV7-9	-	TGTGCCAGCAGCCCGGGACAGATTAATTCACCCCTCCACTTT	CASSPGQINSPLHF
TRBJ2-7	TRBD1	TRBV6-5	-	TGTGCCAGCAGGAGGGGACAGGGGGCCTACGAGCAGTACTTC	CASRRGQGAYEQYF
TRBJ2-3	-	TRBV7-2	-	TGTGCCAGCAGCCGCCAAGCATCAGATACGCAGTATTTT	CASSRQASDTQYF
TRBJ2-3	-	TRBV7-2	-	TGTGCCAGCACCCCTCCCGAGGGGAGGACAGATACGCAGTATTTT	CASTPPEGRTDTQYF
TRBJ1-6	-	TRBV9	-	TGTGCCAGCAGCGTAGGAGGGCTCAATTCACCCCTCCACTTT	CASSVGGLNSPLHF
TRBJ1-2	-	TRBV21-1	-	TGTGCCAGCAGCAGCGGGTGTACGGAGGATGGCTACACCTTC	CASSSGCTEDGYTF
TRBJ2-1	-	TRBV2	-	TGTGCCAGCAGTGAAAGGGGGGTCGATGAGCAGTTCTTC	CASSERGVDEQFF
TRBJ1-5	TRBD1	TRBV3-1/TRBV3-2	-	TGTGCCAGCGGACATGACAGGGATAATCAGCCCCAGCATTTT	CASGHDRDNQPQHF
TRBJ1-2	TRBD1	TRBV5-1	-	TGCGCCAGCAGCACGGACAGGGGGCACTATGGCTACACCTTC	CASSTDRGHYGYTF
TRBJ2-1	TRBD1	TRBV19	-	TGTGCCAGTAAGGCCAGGGGACAGGGGCTGAATGAGCAGTTCTTC	CASKARGQGLNEQFF
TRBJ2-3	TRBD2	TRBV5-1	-	TGCGCCAGCAGCATCGGGACTAGTAAGGTAGATACGCAGTATTTT	CASSIGTSKVDTQYF
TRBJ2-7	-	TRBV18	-	TGTGCCAGCTCTTCCAATCCCAACGAGCAGTACTTC	CASSSNPNEQYF
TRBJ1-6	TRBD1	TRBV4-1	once	TGCGCCAGCAGCCAAGAAGGGACAGGGCGTTCACCCCTCCACTTT	CASSQEGTGRSPLHF
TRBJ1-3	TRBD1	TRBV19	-	TGTGCCAGTAGCCCAGACAGGGTCCGTGGAAACACCATATATTTT	CASSPDRVRGNTIYF
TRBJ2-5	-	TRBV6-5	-	TGTGCCAGCAGGAGACTGGGAGAAGAGACCCAGTACTTC	CASRRLGEETQYF
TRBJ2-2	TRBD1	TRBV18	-	TGTGCCAGCTCACCAAAAGTTACAGGGGGCCCCCAGGCCGGGGAGCTGTTTTTT	CASSPKVTGGPQAGELFF